The 16 T cell receptor beta chains below all came from one sample that was sequenced in a study of control samples from healthy donors and cancer patients. Clones were read by immunoSEQ multiplex PCR, and TCRdb kept only the in-frame ones, dropping some. The sample records 90,000 to 130,000 clones, approximately 82% being singletons. The sample taken for sequencing was blood. All receptors derive from a man between 18 and 29 years old in good health.

This clone has just one count. This rearrangement joins TRBV6-4 to TRBJ2-2; D is unresolved. CDR1 is MRHNA, CDR2 SNTAGT, per germline. The CDR3 extends over 13 amino acids. The V end was cut by 3 bases, the J end by 8 bases, with 10 bases between. Written as DNA, the CDR3 is TGTGCCAGCAGTGAACCCCCGACAGGGGAGCTGTTTTTT. This codes for CASSEPPTGELFF.

This sequence joins TRBV5-1 and TRBJ2-3; a possible D gene is TRBD1 (7 bases). The germline gives CDR1 SGHRS, CDR2 YFSETQ. V lost 0 bases, J lost 4 bases, and 21 bases lay in between. CDR3 length: 18 amino acids. The CDR3 reads CASSLAAVAGGYADTQYF. The DNA of the CDR3 is TGCGCCAGCAGCTTGGCCGCCGTGGCAGGGGGGTACGCAGATACGCAGTATTTT. Full variable domain (remainder filled in from reference TRBV5-1 and TRBJ2-3): KAGVTQTPRYLIKTRGQQVTLSCSPISGHRSVSWYQQTPGQGLQFLFEYFSETQRNKGNFPGRFSGRQFSNSRSEMNVSTLELGDSALYLCASSLAAVAGGYADTQYFGPGTRLTVL.

The chain employs TRBV5-5 and TRBJ2-7; 9 nucleotides agree with TRBD1. The CDR3 extends over 15 amino acids. The germline V gene encodes CDR1 SGHKS and CDR2 YYEKEE (reference sequence). The V segment lost 4 bases and the J segment 4 bases; nucleotides outside the gene matches: 9. The CDR3 sequence is CASSPHGGQGYEQYF. The CDR3 DNA sequence: TGTGCCAGCAGCCCGCACGGGGGACAGGGTTACGAGCAGTACTTC.

The chain has TRBV5-1 and TRBJ2-7; D is possibly TRBD1 (5 bases). The CDR3 is 15 amino acids. The germline gives CDR1 SGHRS, CDR2 YFSETQ. The V gene lost 4 bases and the J gene lost 1 base, with 15 bases spanning the gap. The chain's CDR3 is CASSLEGAVSYEQYF. Written as DNA, the CDR3 is TGCGCCAGCAGCCTTGAAGGGGCCGTTTCCTACGAGCAGTACTTC.

The genes are TRBV24-1 and TRBJ2-7, with 11 bases aligning to TRBD1. Germline V gene lookup returns CDR1 KGHDR and CDR2 SFDVKD. CDR3 length: 15 residues. V was clipped by 12 bases and J by 5 bases; unmatched bases: 14. The CDR3: CAAALLWGQGDEQYV. CDR3 sequence (DNA): TGTGCCGCCGCGCTACTCTGGGGACAGGGGGACGAGCAGTACGTC.

The rearrangement uses TRBV4-1 and TRBJ2-7, with D unclear. Deletions cut 3 bases from V and 1 base from J, with 7 bases between. CDR3 length: 13 amino acids. From germline, CDR1 is MGHRA and CDR2 YSYEKL. CDR3 protein: CASSHDLSYEQYF. The CDR3 DNA follows: TGCGCCAGCAGCCACGACTTATCCTACGAGCAGTACTTC.

This chain links TRBV4-1 with TRBJ2-3; 7 bases map to TRBD1. CDR1 and CDR2 (germline): MGHRA, YSYEKL. The CDR3 runs to 17 residues. With 0 bases clipped from V and 5 bases from J, the junction kept 11 bases outside the gene matches. The CDR3 here is CASSQDRYRGREDTQYF. The CDR3 coding sequence is TGCGCCAGCAGCCAAGATCGGTACAGGGGTCGAGAAGATACGCAGTATTTT.

J is TRBJ2-1 and V is TRBV2, with D unclear. Germline-derived CDR1 and CDR2 are SNHLY and FYNNEI. Between the trimmed V and J ends, which lost 1 base and 0 bases, there was a span of 4 bases. The CDR3 runs to 14 residues. The CDR3 spells CASSEGSSYNEQFF. DNA for the CDR3: TGTGCCAGCAGTGAAGGGAGCTCCTACAATGAGCAGTTCTTC. The full variable domain, completed using reference TRBV2 and TRBJ2-1, is EPEVTQTPSHQVTQMGQEVILRCVPISNHLYFYWYRQILGQKVEFLVSFYNNEISEKSEIFDDQFSVERPDGSNFTLKIRSTKLEDSAMYFCASSEGSSYNEQFFGPGTRLTVL.

The chain combines TRBV9 with TRBJ2-2; D not resolved. The CDR3 runs to 14 residues. V was trimmed by 1 base and J by 6 bases, leaving 10 bases between them. Germline V CDR1 and CDR2: SGDLS, YYNGEE. The CDR3 DNA reads as TGTGCCAGCAGCGTAACCCTTTTCTCCGGGGAGCTGTTTTTT. Its protein is CASSVTLFSGELFF.

This clone has only a few counts. The chain has TRBV5-6 and TRBJ1-5; D may be TRBD1 (5 bases). Trimming cost V 3 bases and J 7 bases, with 14 bases left between them. The CDR3 totals 14 residues. The V gene's germline CDR1 is SGHDT and CDR2 YYEEEE. The CDR3 nucleotides read TGTGCCAGCAGCTGGGACCTGGGGCGGCAGCCCCAGCATTTT. Its protein is CASSWDLGRQPQHF. Full variable domain (rest looked up from reference TRBV5-6 and TRBJ1-5): DAGVTQSPTHLIKTRGQQVTLRCSPKSGHDTVSWYQQALGQGPQFIFQYYEEEERQRGNFPDRFSGHQFPNYSSELNVNALLLGDSALYLCASSWDLGRQPQHFGDGTRLSIL.

This clone has a handful of counts. This CDR3 reads CASSEGGNTEAFF. The CDR3 nucleotides are TGTGCCAGCTCCGAGGGTGGGAACACTGAAGCTTTCTTT. The V and J genes are TRBV18 and TRBJ1-1, with unresolved D. Germline CDR1 KGHSH, CDR2 LQKENI. The CDR3 runs to 13 residues. The germline V and J ends were trimmed by 6 bases and 1 base, with 9 bases remaining between them.

The genes are TRBV6-1 and TRBJ1-1, with a tentative D call TRBD1 (6 bases). This CDR3 region has 13 residues. V lost 2 bases to trimming and J lost 4 bases, with 8 bases between them. Per germline, CDR1 MNHNS and CDR2 SASEGT. The DNA for the CDR3 is TGTGCCAGCAGTGAAATCAGGGGCACTGAAGCTTTCTTT. It specifies CASSEIRGTEAFF.

The V call is TRBV7-2, the J call TRBJ2-3; 9 bases are a match to TRBD1. CDR1 SGHTA and CDR2 FQGNSA come from the germline V gene. This CDR3 is 16 amino acids long. The ends lost 3 bases at V and 5 bases at J; junction bases unmatched: 9. The CDR3 region is CASSLMGQGGKDTQYF. The CDR3 DNA follows: TGTGCCAGCAGCTTGATGGGACAGGGCGGGAAAGATACGCAGTATTTT.

This chain uses TRBV19 with TRBJ2-3; 7 bases align to TRBD1. Trimming took 6 bases from V and 6 from J; bases not matched to a gene: 6. Germline assignment: CDR1 LNHDA and CDR2 SQIVND (reference sequence). This CDR3 contains 13 residues. In nucleotides, the CDR3 is TGTGCCAGTAGGGTGAAGGGGGCGGATACGCAGTATTTT. Protein product: CASRVKGADTQYF.

The V gene is TRBV13, the J gene TRBJ2-7, with D unclear. This CDR3 comprises 11 residues. V was shortened by 6 bases and J by 3 bases, with 6 bases between the two germline ends. Germline CDR1 reads PRHDT; CDR2 reads FYEKMQ (reference sequence). As DNA, the CDR3 is TGTGCCAGCAGTAATGGCTACGAGCAGTACTTC. It encodes CASSNGYEQYF.

The chain combines TRBV5-1 with TRBJ2-6; TRBD2 is a possible D gene (5 bases). Germline CDR1 SGHRS, CDR2 YFSETQ. The CDR3 length is 15 residues. V lost 4 bases, J lost 2 bases, and 10 bases lay in between. The CDR3 bases are TGCGCCAGCAGCGCTGAGGGTGCTGGGGCCAACGTCCTGACTTTC. It specifies CASSAEGAGANVLTF.